This T cell receptor (beta chain) came from a study of PD-L1 blockade in urothelial cancer. Across the study: Administration of atezolizumab to patients began in about 2014, at 1,200 mg intravenously every 3 weeks. Individuals in the cohort had been given 0 to 3 earlier chemotherapy regimens. Typically, measured as a median, blood samples had over 120,000 T cells. About 85% of the roughly 30 patients comprised males who had bladder-origin urothelial cancer.

V was pared by 4 bases and J by 12 bases, with 10 bases between. The CDR3 runs 10 residues. Germline CDR1 is SNHLY and CDR2 is FYNNEI. Time point denoted: peripheral blood 6 weeks after treatment start. The table came from immunoSEQ multiplex PCR; TCRdb's copy has only in-frame clones and leaves some out. The repertoire consists of roughly 120,000 clones, with around 89% occurring once and the leading ten covering under 2%. Material: PBMCs, obtained around atezolizumab (anti-PD-L1) treatment. The sequence was obtained from a man aged 60 to 69 with urothelial cancer. V gene TRBV2 combines with J gene TRBJ2-7, with a tentative D call TRBD1 (5 bases). CDR3 sequence reads: CASSVKDMYF. In nucleotides, the CDR3 is TGTGCCAGCAGTGTGAAGGACATGTACTTC.